Shown below are 29 T cell receptor beta chains from a single sample sequenced in a study of T-cell reconstitution after alpha-beta-depleted transplantation in children. The TCRbeta library incorporated unique molecular identifiers. TCRdb reprocessed the PCR reads via MiXCR and lists one record per CDR3 protein. The repertoire holds 95,000 to 120,000 distinct CDR3 sequences, with 6.4% as singletons. This material consisted of PBMCs, mostly from graft donor cells, taken 360 days after TCRalphabeta/CD19-depleted stem cell transplant. The receptors come from a male patient between 2 and 15 years old who had a stem cell transplant for acute lymphoblastic leukemia, so the T cells may come from the graft donor.

This clonotype has ten or more counts. The rearrangement links TRBV5-1 to TRBJ1-2, with 8 bases matching TRBD1. Germline-derived CDR1 and CDR2 are SGHRS and YFSETQ. The junction had 16 bases not matched to a gene; V was cut back by 0 bases and J by 6 bases. The CDR3 consists of 18 residues. The CDR3 sequence: CASSLVGRGRSNLNGYTF. CDR3 DNA: TGCGCCAGCAGCTTGGTTGGCAGGGGGCGCAGCAATTTGAATGGCTACACCTTC. The full variable domain, rest sourced from reference TRBV5-1 and TRBJ1-2, is KAGVTQTPRYLIKTRGQQVTLSCSPISGHRSVSWYQQTPGQGLQFLFEYFSETQRNKGNFPGRFSGRQFSNSRSEMNVSTLELGDSALYLCASSLVGRGRSNLNGYTFGSGTRLTVV.

This clonotype was counted at least ten times. V gene TRBV13 combines with J gene TRBJ2-7; 9 bases are a match to TRBD1. The germline V gene encodes CDR1 PRHDT and CDR2 FYEKMQ (reference sequence). This CDR3 is built from 17 residues. Unmatched junction bases numbered 6, after V lost 0 bases and J lost 0 bases. This CDR3 reads CASSLGVRDRASYEQYF. CDR3 in DNA: TGTGCCAGCAGCTTAGGGGTCCGGGACAGGGCCTCCTACGAGCAGTACTTC.

This clonotype was counted only a few times. The V call is TRBV7-6, the J call TRBJ2-1; a weak D match, TRBD1 (6 bases). Germline V gene lookup returns CDR1 SGHVS and CDR2 FNYEAQ. The CDR3 length is 14 residues. The V end lost 5 bases, the J end lost 5 bases, and 13 bases lay between the germline ends. The CDR3 region has the DNA TGTGCCAGCAGCATTTTGACAGGTGACAATGAGCAGTTCTTC. Encoded protein: CASSILTGDNEQFF.

This clonotype was seen a few times. This rearrangement joins TRBV7-2 to TRBJ2-6; D not certain. Trimming removed 3 bases from V and 0 bases from J, with 12 bases in between. The CDR3 runs 17 residues. Germline CDR1 is SGHTA and CDR2 is FQGNSA. The CDR3: CASSFKTKGSGANVLTF. The CDR3 DNA follows: TGTGCCAGCAGCTTTAAGACCAAGGGCTCTGGGGCCAACGTCCTGACTTTC.

The table lists this clonotype with many counts. The CDR3 DNA sequence: TGTGCCAGCAGTTTACAAAGAGGTTCACCCCTCCACTTT. Protein product: CASSLQRGSPLHF. The rearrangement uses TRBV28 and TRBJ1-6; D is unresolved. V dropped 2 bases and J dropped 9 bases, with 8 bases sitting between them. The V gene's germline CDR1 is MDHEN and CDR2 SYDVKM. There are 13 residues in the CDR3.

This clonotype was counted many times. This chain joins TRBV9 and TRBJ2-7; D gene unclear. V lost 0 bases and J 2 bases, leaving 12 bases between the germline ends. This CDR3 is built from 15 residues. The germline gives CDR1 SGDLS, CDR2 YYNGEE. The CDR3 nucleotides are TGTGCCAGCAGCGTAGGGCTAGGCGGTGCCTACGAGCAGTACTTC. As protein: CASSVGLGGAYEQYF.

At least ten counts were recorded for this clonotype. The genes are TRBV10-3 and TRBJ1-1, with 7 bases aligning to TRBD1. This CDR3 spans 14 amino acids. The V gene's germline CDR1 is ENHRY and CDR2 SYGVKD. The trim removed 6 bases at V and 0 bases at J, leaving 4 bases unmatched. The CDR3 DNA reads as TGTGCCATCAGACCGACAGGGATGAACACTGAAGCTTTCTTT. This translates into CAIRPTGMNTEAFF.

Only a few counts were recorded for this clonotype. This chain connects TRBV7-9 to TRBJ2-6, with a weak D call TRBD2 (5 bases). CDR3 length: 14 amino acids. The ends were cut back, 5 bases at V and 3 bases at J, with 8 bases in the middle. Germline V CDR1 and CDR2: SEHNR, FQNEAQ (reference sequence). The CDR3 DNA reads as TGTGCCAGCAGCGAAGGAGGTGGGGCCAACGTCCTGACTTTC. This encodes CASSEGGGANVLTF.

The chain couples TRBV7-2 to TRBJ2-3, with 7 positions matching TRBD1. The ends lost 4 bases at V and 5 bases at J; junction bases unmatched: 6. The germline V gene has CDR1 SGHTA and CDR2 FQGNSA. The CDR3 runs 14 residues. CDR3 region: CASSYEGGRDTQYF. In nucleotides, the CDR3 is TGTGCCAGCAGCTACGAAGGGGGCAGAGATACGCAGTATTTT.

This clonotype appeared many times. V and J are TRBV4-3 and TRBJ2-1, with D perhaps TRBD2 (5 bases). There are 14 residues in the CDR3. V shed 1 base and J shed 4 bases, with 8 bases lying between them. Looked up from germline, CDR1 is LGHNA and CDR2 is YSLEER. The CDR3 DNA reads as TGCGCCAGCAGCCAAGGACGGGGATACAATGAGCAGTTCTTC. It is translated as CASSQGRGYNEQFF.

This chain joins TRBV6-5 and TRBJ1-2, with D unclear. This CDR3 has 15 residues. Germline-derived CDR1 and CDR2 are MNHEY and SVGAGI. Trimming shortened V by 0 bases and J by 1 base, and 9 bases separated the two germline ends. CDR3 bases: TGTGCCAGCAGTTACTCCATCCGATTTAACTATGGCTACACCTTC. It encodes CASSYSIRFNYGYTF.

This clonotype was recorded many times. This chain uses TRBV7-2 with TRBJ2-2; tentatively, D is TRBD2 (5 bases). This CDR3 comprises 14 residues. Trimming cost V 4 bases and J 3 bases, with 9 bases left between them. Per the germline V gene, CDR1 is SGHTA and CDR2 is FQGNSA. The chain's CDR3 is CASSYGVHTGELFF. The CDR3 DNA is TGTGCCAGCAGCTACGGGGTACACACCGGGGAGCTGTTTTTT.

This clonotype appeared many times. The genes are TRBV28 and TRBJ2-7; 9 nucleotides agree with TRBD1. V lost 10 bases, J lost 4 bases, and 5 bases stayed unmatched. Germline loops: CDR1 MDHEN, CDR2 SYDVKM. The CDR3 contains 12 residues. DNA of the CDR3: TGTGCCACCGGGACAGGGACATACGAGCAGTACTTC. Amino acids: CATGTGTYEQYF.

This clonotype was recorded many times. The chain couples TRBV4-2 to TRBJ2-7; no clear D gene. Deletions cut 0 bases from V and 4 bases from J, with 10 bases between. Germline loops: CDR1 LGHNA, CDR2 YNFKEQ. The CDR3 extends over 14 amino acids. CDR3 residues: CASSQDYDRYEQYF. In DNA form, the CDR3 reads TGTGCCAGCAGCCAAGATTACGACCGGTACGAGCAGTACTTC.

This clonotype showed up many times. The chain is built from TRBV28 and TRBJ2-7; 8 bases agree with TRBD1. Germline CDR1 reads MDHEN; CDR2 reads SYDVKM. Trimming at V came to 6 bases and at J to 3 bases, leaving 7 bases not matched to a gene. CDR3 length equals 14 residues. The CDR3 DNA follows: TGTGCCAGCAGGACCCGGACAGGGCTCTACGAGCAGTACTTC. Translating it yields CASRTRTGLYEQYF.

In this sample, this clonotype turned up a few times. This chain connects TRBV2 to TRBJ1-5; no firm D call. Trimming cost V 6 bases and J 11 bases, with 17 bases left between them. The V gene's germline CDR1 is SNHLY and CDR2 FYNNEI. The CDR3 extends over 13 amino acids. CDR3 protein: CASSPREIHAQHF. As DNA, the CDR3 is TGTGCCAGCAGCCCAAGGGAAATACACGCCCAGCATTTT.

V gene TRBV7-2 combines with J gene TRBJ2-3, with D maybe TRBD2 (6 bases). V lost 5 bases, J lost 1 base, and 16 bases lay in between. CDR3 length: 16 amino acids. Germline CDR1 is SGHTA and CDR2 is FQGNSA. The chain's CDR3 is CASSPRTNQRTDTQYF. CDR3 nucleotides: TGTGCCAGCAGCCCCCGGACTAACCAACGCACAGATACGCAGTATTTT.

This clonotype has just a few counts. V and J are TRBV6-1 and TRBJ2-5; TRBD2 agrees at 8 bases. Germline values: CDR1 MNHNS, CDR2 SASEGT. There are 15 residues in the CDR3. V was pared by 3 bases and J by 7 bases, with 10 bases of the junction left unmatched. This CDR3 reads CASSEPGLEKGTQYF. The CDR3, as DNA: TGTGCCAGCAGTGAGCCGGGACTAGAGAAGGGGACCCAGTACTTC.

This clonotype has a handful of counts. This chain uses TRBV9 with TRBJ1-2; TRBD1 might be the D (5 bases). CDR1 is SGDLS, CDR2 YYNGEE, per germline. CDR3 length: 12 residues. Between the trimmed V and J ends, which lost 6 bases and 9 bases, there was a span of 15 bases. The CDR3: CASNIGTDRYTF. DNA of the CDR3: TGTGCCAGCAATATTGGGACGGATCGCTACACCTTC.

This clonotype was observed many times. This chain connects TRBV27 to TRBJ2-7; the D is unclear. Deletions cut 8 bases from V and 0 bases from J, with 11 bases between. Looked up from germline, CDR1 is MNHEY and CDR2 is SMNVEV (reference sequence). The CDR3 is 13 amino acids. The CDR3 loop is CASGLPSSYEQYF. CDR3 nucleotide sequence: TGTGCCAGCGGCCTACCGAGCTCCTACGAGCAGTACTTC.

This rearrangement joins TRBV20-1 to TRBJ1-3; D perhaps matches TRBD1 (5 bases). The CDR3 length is 14 residues. In germline, CDR1 is DFQATT, CDR2 SNEGSKA (reference sequence). Trimming left V 4 bases short and J 0 bases short, with 10 bases between. The CDR3 bases are TGCAGTGCTAAACAACAGGACTCTGGAAACACCATATATTTT. It translates to CSAKQQDSGNTIYF.

This chain joins TRBV6-2 or TRBV6-3 and TRBJ2-1; no clear D gene. This CDR3 contains 13 residues. V lost 2 bases, J lost 10 bases, and 12 bases lay in between. CDR1 MNHEY and CDR2 SVGEGT come from the germline V gene. CDR3 protein: CASSYVGSGEQFF. CDR3 nucleotides: TGTGCCAGCAGTTACGTCGGGTCCGGGGAGCAGTTCTTC.

Many counts were recorded for this clonotype. The chain couples TRBV30 to TRBJ2-7; TRBD1 matches at 7 bases. CDR3 length: 16 residues. V lost 2 bases to trimming and J lost 2 bases; unmatched junction nucleotides: 12. Germline values: CDR1 GTSNPN, CDR2 SVGIG (reference sequence). The CDR3 region is CAWSLQGTEMAYEQYF. The CDR3 DNA follows: TGTGCCTGGAGTCTCCAAGGGACAGAAATGGCCTACGAGCAGTACTTC.

This clonotype was recorded many times. The chain has TRBV27 and TRBJ2-5; tentatively, D is TRBD2 (7 bases). V was clipped by 2 bases and J by 5 bases, with 18 bases between them. Germline-derived CDR1 and CDR2 are MNHEY and SMNVEV (reference sequence). The length of the CDR3 is 16 residues. The CDR3 loop is CASSLREGGSRETQYF. CDR3 DNA sequence: TGTGCCAGCAGTTTAAGAGAGGGGGGGTCGAGGGAGACCCAGTACTTC.

This clonotype was detected ten times or more. V usage is TRBV9 and J usage is TRBJ2-7; the D call may be TRBD1 or TRBD2 (5 bases each). This CDR3 is built from 14 residues. Trimming shortened V by 5 bases and J by 3 bases, and 15 bases separated the two germline ends. CDR1 SGDLS and CDR2 YYNGEE come from the germline V gene. The DNA for the CDR3 is TGTGCCAGCAGTATCGGGACCCCTAGCTACGAGCAGTACTTC. Translated, it gives CASSIGTPSYEQYF. Supplemented by reference TRBV9 and TRBJ2-7, the full variable domain reads DSGVTQTPKHLITATGQRVTLRCSPRSGDLSVYWYQQSLDQGLQFLIQYYNGEERAKGNILERFSAQQFPDLHSELNLSSLELGDSALYFCASSIGTPSYEQYFGPGTRLTVT.

The rearrangement joins TRBV9 to TRBJ1-2; D gene uncertain. V was pared by 2 bases and J by 8 bases, with 10 bases between. The CDR3 is made up of 12 amino acids. Germline V CDR1 and CDR2: SGDLS, YYNGEE. CDR3 in DNA: TGTGCCAGCAGCGTCTCCTCCGGCGGCTACACCTTC. Translation gives CASSVSSGGYTF.

There are a few counts of this clonotype. The J gene is TRBJ2-7, the V gene TRBV6-5; 8 nucleotides agree with TRBD2. CDR3 length: 16 residues. The germline gives CDR1 MNHEY, CDR2 SVGAGI. V lost 4 bases to trimming and J lost 0 bases; unmatched junction nucleotides: 8. The CDR3 DNA sequence: TGTGCCAGCAGTTCGGGCCAGCGGGGGCCCTCCTACGAGCAGTACTTC. Translated, it gives CASSSGQRGPSYEQYF.

The chain joins TRBV6-2 or TRBV6-3 to TRBJ1-2, with TRBD1 matching over 7 bases. This CDR3 comprises 14 residues. J lost 2 bases, V lost 3 bases, and 3 bases had no gene match. Germline V lookup: CDR1 MNHEY, CDR2 SVGEGT. The CDR3 spells CASSYGTANYGYTF. CDR3 coding DNA: TGTGCCAGCAGTTATGGGACAGCAAACTATGGCTACACCTTC.

The chain recombines TRBV6-5 with TRBJ1-5; weak D call: TRBD1 (5 bases). The ends were cut back, 6 bases at V and 3 bases at J, with 12 bases in the middle. The CDR3 runs 14 residues. CDR1 is MNHEY, CDR2 SVGAGI, per germline. The CDR3 bases are TGTGCCAGCAGGCCCGGGACCCTCAATCAGCCCCAGCATTTT. Protein product: CASRPGTLNQPQHF.